Here is one T cell receptor (beta chain) with its context. The data stem from a study of blood T cell repertoires in COVID-19. In the authors' methods: Amplifying reference gene primers gave estimates of nucleated cell counts. Profiled with immunoSEQ multiplex PCR; TCRdb holds only in-frame clones, not every one. The DNA was the basis for D and trimming; V, J and clone size are from that table. The profile shows 100,000 to 150,000 clones, approximately 89% of them singletons. The CDR3 sequence is 13 residues long. The germline CDR1 and CDR2 sequences are LGHDT and YNNKEL (reference sequence). J lost 4 bases, V lost 4 bases, and 3 bases had no gene match.

The material sequenced was peripheral blood. The clonotype was recovered from a woman in her 70s with COVID-19, enrolled during active disease. The rearrangement links TRBV3-1 (or the pseudogene TRBV3-2) to TRBJ2-7; TRBD2 agrees at 8 bases. The chain's CDR3 is CASSRGLGYEQYF. Here the CDR3 DNA reads TGTGCCAGCAGCCGGGGACTAGGATACGAGCAGTACTTC.